This TCR beta chain was profiled in a study of CD8 T cells in Susac syndrome. General study points: The study recognized that its TCR sequencing and HLA analysis covered a relatively small number of individuals.

Sequencing of TCR beta covered CD8+ and CD4+ T cells obtained from blood. CD8+ and CD4+ T cells were negatively isolated; TEMRA cells were FACS-enriched. With random hexamers, 0.5 to 1 ug RNA was reverse transcribed. It was immunoSEQ multiplex PCR that amplified TCR beta CDR3 across 54 Vbeta and 13 Jbeta. Via MiXCR, TCRdb re-called the immunoSEQ multiplex PCR reads, giving one row per CDR3 protein. The repertoire holds a few hundred thousand distinct CDR3 sequences, with 85% as singletons. Turning to this clonotype: Its cognate antigen is unknown. At one boundary the junction diverges from the germline segment, which might be a read error.

The CDR3 totals 14 residues. Germline V lookup: CDR1 MNHEY, CDR2 SMNVEV (reference sequence). This sequence was found in a human donor with multiple sclerosis. The sequencing sample was made of CD8+ T cells from PBMCs. The V gene is TRBV27, the J gene TRBJ2-3; a possible D gene is TRBD2 (6 bases). The DNA of the CDR3 is TGTGACAGCAGTTTAGGCGGGGGCACAGATACGCAGTATTTT. Its protein product is CDSSLGGGTDTQYF.